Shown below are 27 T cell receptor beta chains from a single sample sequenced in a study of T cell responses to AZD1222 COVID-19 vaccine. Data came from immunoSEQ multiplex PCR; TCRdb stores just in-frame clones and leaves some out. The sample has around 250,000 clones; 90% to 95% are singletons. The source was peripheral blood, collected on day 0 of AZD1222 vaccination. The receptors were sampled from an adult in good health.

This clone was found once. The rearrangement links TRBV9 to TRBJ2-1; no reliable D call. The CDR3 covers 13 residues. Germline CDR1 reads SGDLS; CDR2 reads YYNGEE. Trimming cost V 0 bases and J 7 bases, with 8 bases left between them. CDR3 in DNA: TGTGCCAGCAGCGTAGCTACCAGAAATGAGCAGTTCTTC. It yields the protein CASSVATRNEQFF.

The CDR3 protein is CASSASNQPQHF. In DNA form, the CDR3 reads TGTGCCAGCAGTGCCAGCAATCAGCCCCAGCATTTT. The rearrangement uses TRBV2 and TRBJ1-5; D is ambiguous. This CDR3 region has 12 residues. The V gene's germline CDR1 is SNHLY and CDR2 FYNNEI. V was pared by 4 bases and J by 1 base, with 2 bases between.

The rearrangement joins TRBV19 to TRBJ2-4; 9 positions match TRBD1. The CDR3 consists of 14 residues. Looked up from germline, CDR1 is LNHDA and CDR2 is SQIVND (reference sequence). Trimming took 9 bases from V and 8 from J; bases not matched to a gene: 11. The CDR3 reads CASRDRVSSDIQYF. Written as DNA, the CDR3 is TGTGCCAGCCGGGACAGGGTTAGTTCGGACATTCAGTACTTC.

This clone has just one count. The chain's CDR3 is CASRPGTGSNNEQFF. CDR3 nucleotide sequence: TGCGCCAGCAGACCCGGGACAGGGTCTAACAATGAGCAGTTCTTC. The J gene is TRBJ2-1, the V gene TRBV5-1; TRBD1 matches 9 bases. The CDR3 loop spans 15 amino acids. The germline CDR1 and CDR2 sequences are SGHRS and YFSETQ. V trimming: 5 bases; J trimming: 5 bases; junction bases outside the gene matches: 8. Using reference TRBV5-1 and TRBJ2-1 for the parts outside the CDR3, the full variable domain is KAGVTQTPRYLIKTRGQQVTLSCSPISGHRSVSWYQQTPGQGLQFLFEYFSETQRNKGNFPGRFSGRQFSNSRSEMNVSTLELGDSALYLCASRPGTGSNNEQFFGPGTRLTVL.

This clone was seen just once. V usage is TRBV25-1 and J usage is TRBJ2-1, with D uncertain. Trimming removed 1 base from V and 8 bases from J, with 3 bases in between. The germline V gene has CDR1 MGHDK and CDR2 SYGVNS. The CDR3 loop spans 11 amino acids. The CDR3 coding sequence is TGTGCCAGCAGTGAATTCGATGAGCAGTTCTTC. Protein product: CASSEFDEQFF.

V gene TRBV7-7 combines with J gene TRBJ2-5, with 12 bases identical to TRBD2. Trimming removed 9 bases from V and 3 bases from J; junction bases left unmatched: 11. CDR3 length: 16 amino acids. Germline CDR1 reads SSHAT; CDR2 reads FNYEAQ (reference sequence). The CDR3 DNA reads TGTGCCAGTTCTAGCGGGAGGGCCGGGGGAAAAGAGACCCAGTACTTC. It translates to CASSSGRAGGKETQYF.

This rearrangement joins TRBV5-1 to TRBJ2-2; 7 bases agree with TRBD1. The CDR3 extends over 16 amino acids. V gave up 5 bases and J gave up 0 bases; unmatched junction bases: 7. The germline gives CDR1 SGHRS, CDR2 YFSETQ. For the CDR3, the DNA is TGCGCCAGCAGGCCTGACAGGGCCCCGAACACCGGGGAGCTGTTTTTT. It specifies CASRPDRAPNTGELFF.

CDR3 residues: CASSLVEGDTGELFF. In DNA form, the CDR3 reads TGTGCCAGCAGCTTAGTCGAGGGCGATACCGGGGAGCTGTTTTTT. The gene calls are TRBV7-9 and TRBJ2-2; D might be TRBD2 (5 bases). V lost 1 base, J lost 5 bases, and 11 bases lay in between. Looked up from germline, CDR1 is SEHNR and CDR2 is FQNEAQ (reference sequence). The CDR3 extends over 15 amino acids.

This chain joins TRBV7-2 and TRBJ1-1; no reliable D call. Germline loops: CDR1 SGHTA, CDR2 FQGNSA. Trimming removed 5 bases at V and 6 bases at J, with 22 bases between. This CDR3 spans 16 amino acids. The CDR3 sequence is CASSQRHSADHAEAFF. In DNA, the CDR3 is TGTGCCAGCAGCCAGAGACACTCGGCGGACCACGCTGAAGCTTTCTTT.

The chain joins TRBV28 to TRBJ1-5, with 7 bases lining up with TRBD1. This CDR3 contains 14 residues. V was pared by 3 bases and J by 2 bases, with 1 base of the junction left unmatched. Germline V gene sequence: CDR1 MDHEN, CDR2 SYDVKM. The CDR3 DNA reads TGTGCCAGCAGTTTGGACAGGTGCAATCAGCCCCAGCATTTT. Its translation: CASSLDRCNQPQHF.

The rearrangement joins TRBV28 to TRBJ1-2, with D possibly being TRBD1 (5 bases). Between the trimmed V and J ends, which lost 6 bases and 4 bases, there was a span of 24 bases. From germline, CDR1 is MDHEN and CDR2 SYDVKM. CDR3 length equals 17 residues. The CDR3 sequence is CASSTGTRILGLYGYTF. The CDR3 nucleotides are TGTGCCAGCAGCACCGGGACTCGTATTCTAGGGCTCTATGGCTACACCTTC.

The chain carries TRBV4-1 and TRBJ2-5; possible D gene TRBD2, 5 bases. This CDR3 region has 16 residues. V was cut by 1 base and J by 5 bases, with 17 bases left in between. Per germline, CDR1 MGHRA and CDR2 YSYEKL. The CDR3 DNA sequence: TGCGCCAGCAGCCAAGTCTACGGGGTCCTTTTGGAGACCCAGTACTTC. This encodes CASSQVYGVLLETQYF.

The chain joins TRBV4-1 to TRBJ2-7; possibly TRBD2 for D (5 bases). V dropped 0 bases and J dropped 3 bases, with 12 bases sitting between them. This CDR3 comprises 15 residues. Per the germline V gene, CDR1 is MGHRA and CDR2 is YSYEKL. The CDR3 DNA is TGCGCCAGCAGCCAAGAAATGACGGGATTCTACGAGCAGTACTTC. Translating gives CASSQEMTGFYEQYF.

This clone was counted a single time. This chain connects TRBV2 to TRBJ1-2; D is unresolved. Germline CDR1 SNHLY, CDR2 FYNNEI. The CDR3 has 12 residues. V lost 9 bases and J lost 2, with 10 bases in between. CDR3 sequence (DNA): TGTGCCAGTGGGCGGGAGAACTATGGCTACACCTTC. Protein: CASGRENYGYTF.

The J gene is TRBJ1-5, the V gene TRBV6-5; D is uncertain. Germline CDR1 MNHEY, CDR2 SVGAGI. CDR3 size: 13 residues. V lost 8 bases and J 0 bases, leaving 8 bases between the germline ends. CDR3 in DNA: TGTGCCAGCCGGGGTTATAGCAATCAGCCCCAGCATTTT. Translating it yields CASRGYSNQPQHF.

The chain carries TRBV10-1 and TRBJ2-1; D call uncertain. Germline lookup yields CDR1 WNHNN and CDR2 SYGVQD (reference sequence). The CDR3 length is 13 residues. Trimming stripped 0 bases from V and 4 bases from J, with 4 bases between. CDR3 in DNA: TGCGCCAGCAGTGAGTCGAGATACAATGAGCAGTTCTTC. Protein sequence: CASSESRYNEQFF.

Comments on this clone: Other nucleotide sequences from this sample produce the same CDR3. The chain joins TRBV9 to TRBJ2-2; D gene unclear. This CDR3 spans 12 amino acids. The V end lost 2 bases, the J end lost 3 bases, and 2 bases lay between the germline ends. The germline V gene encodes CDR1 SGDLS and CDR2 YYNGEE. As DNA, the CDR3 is TGTGCCAGCAGCGTGTACACCGGGGAGCTGTTTTTT. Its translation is CASSVYTGELFF. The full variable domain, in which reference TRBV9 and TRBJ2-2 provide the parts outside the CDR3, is DSGVTQTPKHLITATGQRVTLRCSPRSGDLSVYWYQQSLDQGLQFLIQYYNGEERAKGNILERFSAQQFPDLHSELNLSSLELGDSALYFCASSVYTGELFFGEGSRLTVL.

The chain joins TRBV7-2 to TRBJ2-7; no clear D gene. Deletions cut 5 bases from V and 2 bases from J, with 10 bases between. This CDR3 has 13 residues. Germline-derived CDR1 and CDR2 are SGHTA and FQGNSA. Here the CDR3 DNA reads TGTGCCAGCAGCCACCCTGGGGCCTACGAGCAGTACTTC. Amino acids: CASSHPGAYEQYF.

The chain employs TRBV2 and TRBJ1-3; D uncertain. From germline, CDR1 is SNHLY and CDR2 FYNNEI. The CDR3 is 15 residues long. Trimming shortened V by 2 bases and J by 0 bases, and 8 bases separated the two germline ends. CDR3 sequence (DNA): TGTGCCAGCAGTGAAATATGGTCCTCTGGAAACACCATATATTTT. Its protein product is CASSEIWSSGNTIYF.

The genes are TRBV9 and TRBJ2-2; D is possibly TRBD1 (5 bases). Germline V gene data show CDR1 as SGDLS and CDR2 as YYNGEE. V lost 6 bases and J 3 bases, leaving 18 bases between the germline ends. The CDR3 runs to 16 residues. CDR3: CASTSTARADTGELFF. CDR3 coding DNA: TGTGCCAGCACCTCAACTGCCAGGGCCGACACCGGGGAGCTGTTTTTT.

This chain's CDR3 is CATSRASGGYTF. Written as DNA, the CDR3 is TGTGCCACCAGCAGAGCGTCTGGGGGCTACACCTTC. The chain carries TRBV15 and TRBJ1-2; D uncertain. Trimming left V 1 base short and J 8 bases short, with 8 bases between. The CDR3 consists of 12 residues. Germline CDR1 reads LNHNV; CDR2 reads YYDKDF (reference sequence).

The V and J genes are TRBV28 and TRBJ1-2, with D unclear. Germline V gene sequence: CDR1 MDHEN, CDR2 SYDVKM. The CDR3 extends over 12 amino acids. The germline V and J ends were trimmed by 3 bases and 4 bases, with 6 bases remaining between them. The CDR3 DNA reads TGTGCCAGCAGTTTTAGCAGCTATGGCTACACCTTC. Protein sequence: CASSFSSYGYTF.

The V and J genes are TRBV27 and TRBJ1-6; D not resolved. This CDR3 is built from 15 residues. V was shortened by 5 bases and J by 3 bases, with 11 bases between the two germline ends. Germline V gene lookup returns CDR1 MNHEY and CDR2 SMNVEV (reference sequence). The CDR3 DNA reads TGTGCCAGCAGTCCCGAGTGGGGCTATAATTCACCCCTCCACTTT. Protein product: CASSPEWGYNSPLHF.

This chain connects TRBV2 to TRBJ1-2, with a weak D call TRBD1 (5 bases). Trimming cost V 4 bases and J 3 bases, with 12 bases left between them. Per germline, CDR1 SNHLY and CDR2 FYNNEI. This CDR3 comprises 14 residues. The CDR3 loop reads CASSGGGAHYGYTF. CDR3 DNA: TGTGCCAGCAGTGGCGGCGGGGCCCACTATGGCTACACCTTC.

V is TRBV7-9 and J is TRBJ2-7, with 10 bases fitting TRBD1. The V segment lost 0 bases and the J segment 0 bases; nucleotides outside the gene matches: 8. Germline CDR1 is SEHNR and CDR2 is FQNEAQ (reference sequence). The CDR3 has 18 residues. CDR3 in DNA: TGTGCCAGCAGCTTAGCGACAGGGGGCCGCGGATACTCCTACGAGCAGTACTTC. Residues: CASSLATGGRGYSYEQYF.

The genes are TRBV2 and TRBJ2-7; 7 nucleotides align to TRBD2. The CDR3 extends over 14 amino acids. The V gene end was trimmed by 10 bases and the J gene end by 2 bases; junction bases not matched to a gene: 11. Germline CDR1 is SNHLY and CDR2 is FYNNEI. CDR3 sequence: CATLGGVLTYEQYF. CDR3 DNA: TGTGCCACCCTGGGAGGGGTACTCACCTACGAGCAGTACTTC.

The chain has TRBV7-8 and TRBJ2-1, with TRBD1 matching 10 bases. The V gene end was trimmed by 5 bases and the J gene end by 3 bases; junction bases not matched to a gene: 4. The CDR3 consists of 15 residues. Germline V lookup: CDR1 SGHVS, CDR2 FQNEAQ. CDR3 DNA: TGTGCCAGCAGCCTGGGACAGGGGTTCTACAATGAGCAGTTCTTC. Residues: CASSLGQGFYNEQFF.